Below are 3 T cell receptor beta chains sequenced from a single sample in a study of T-cell reconstitution after alpha-beta-depleted transplantation in children. Construction of the TCRbeta library involved unique molecular identifiers. TCRdb independently ran MiXCR on the PCR reads; one entry per CDR3 protein. The repertoire consists of a few hundred thousand distinct CDR3 sequences, with 25% to 30% occurring once and the leading ten covering around a third. The source material was PBMCs, sampled before TCRalphabeta/CD19-depleted stem cell transplant. Source of these receptors: a boy under three years old with Wiskott-Aldrich syndrome, due to receive a stem cell transplant.

The chain's CDR3 is CASSVLGHLDEQFF. Here the CDR3 DNA reads TGTGCCAGCAGCGTCCTGGGACACCTCGATGAGCAGTTCTTC. J is TRBJ2-1 and V is TRBV9; maybe TRBD1 (6 bases). V shed 2 bases and J shed 8 bases, with 14 bases lying between them. CDR3 length: 14 residues. Germline V lookup: CDR1 SGDLS, CDR2 YYNGEE.

The J gene is TRBJ2-3, the V gene TRBV20-1, with no clear D. This CDR3 region has 13 residues. CDR1 is DFQATT, CDR2 SNEGSKA, per germline (reference sequence). Trimming left V 5 bases short and J 0 bases short, with 9 bases between. Here the CDR3 reads CSADGPSTDTQYF. The CDR3 region has the DNA TGCAGTGCTGACGGACCTAGCACAGATACGCAGTATTTT.

V usage is TRBV24-1 and J usage is TRBJ2-3; possibly TRBD2 for D (6 bases). The V end lost 5 bases, the J end lost 4 bases, and 12 bases lay between the germline ends. In germline, CDR1 is KGHDR, CDR2 SFDVKD. The CDR3 runs to 14 residues. In DNA, the CDR3 is TGTGCCACCAGTGGGACGGGAGTTTCAGATACGCAGTATTTT. Translated: CATSGTGVSDTQYF.